These T cell receptor beta chains were read from a single sample in a study of shared clonotypes between healthy human individuals. Only in-frame clones appear in the TCRdb table, and some are missing; sequencing was by immunoSEQ multiplex PCR. The top ten hold 0.13% of the sample, which has over 2 million clones, 85% to 95% seen once. The sample taken for sequencing was naive CD4+ T cells sorted from blood. Receptors originate from a man between 18 and 35 years old in good health. Both conserved end residues are part of each CDR3. The D gene is left open where the match is weak. Part of the rows lack a size; the others show once, few, many or a class for expanded clones.

D gene,V gene,J gene,clone size,CDR3 DNA,CDR3 protein
NA,TRBV5-1,TRBJ2-3,NA,TGCGCCAGCAGCTTGTGGGGCTCGGGCACAGATACGCAGTATTTT,CASSLWGSGTDTQYF
NA,TRBV19,TRBJ1-5,NA,TGTGCCAGTAGTTTCTCCGGTGGAAATCAGCCCCAGCATTTT,CASSFSGGNQPQHF
NA,TRBV5-4,TRBJ2-7,NA,TGTGCCAGCAGCTTGGTTGACAGCGAATACGAGCAGTACTTC,CASSLVDSEYEQYF
NA,TRBV4-1,TRBJ1-3,once,TGCGCCAGCAGCCCCGGGGAGGCAGGAGCCTCTGGAAACACCATATATTTT,CASSPGEAGASGNTIYF
TRBD2,TRBV27,TRBJ2-7,NA,TGTGCCAGCAGTTTCTTAGCGGGAGCCTACGAGCAGTACTTC,CASSFLAGAYEQYF
TRBD2,TRBV5-1,TRBJ2-7,NA,TGCGCCAGCACTCTAGCGGGAGGCACCTACGAGCAGTACTTC,CASTLAGGTYEQYF
NA,TRBV5-1,TRBJ2-3,NA,TGCGCCAGCAGCTTGGTAGAGCGCGGCACAGATACGCAGTATTTT,CASSLVERGTDTQYF
NA,TRBV7-3,TRBJ2-2,NA,TGTGCCAGCAGCCCCCGAGGCGGCACCGGGGAGCTGTTTTTT,CASSPRGGTGELFF
NA,TRBV11-2,TRBJ1-2,NA,TGTGCCAGCAGCCCCGTACCGGGTTATGGCTACACCTTC,CASSPVPGYGYTF
NA,TRBV7-2,TRBJ2-5,NA,TGTGCCAGCAGCCTATGGACTGGCGGAGAGACCCAGTACTTC,CASSLWTGGETQYF
TRBD2,TRBV9,TRBJ2-2,NA,TGTGCCAGCAGCGTAACCAGCGGGGCGAACACCGGGGAGCTGTTTTTT,CASSVTSGANTGELFF
NA,TRBV5-5,TRBJ1-5,NA,TGTGCCAGCAGCTTGGATGGCTCCAGGGTCCAGCCCCAGCATTTT,CASSLDGSRVQPQHF
NA,TRBV10-3,TRBJ2-2,NA,TGTGCCATCAGTGATAGCTGGAACACCGGGGAGCTGTTTTTT,CAISDSWNTGELFF
TRBD1,TRBV29-1,TRBJ2-5,NA,TGCAGCGTTCGGGACAGGGGAACAGAGACCCAGTACTTC,CSVRDRGTETQYF
TRBD2,TRBV6-5,TRBJ2-1,once,TGTGCCACCCGGGGTAGCGGGAGTATTAATGAGCAGTTCTTC,CATRGSGSINEQFF
NA,TRBV5-1,TRBJ2-2,NA,TGCGCCAGCACCCCCTTTCGGGACACCGGGGAGCTGTTTTTT,CASTPFRDTGELFF
TRBD2,TRBV29-1,TRBJ2-7,NA,TGCAGCGTGACCCCTTCCGGGACTAGCGGATCCTACGAGCAGTACTTC,CSVTPSGTSGSYEQYF
NA,TRBV5-6,TRBJ2-3,NA,TGTGCCAGCAGCTTGTCCGATACGCAGTATTTT,CASSLSDTQYF
NA,TRBV14,TRBJ1-2,NA,TGTGCCAGCAGCCAAGGTCCAGGGTTGAACTATGGCTACACCTTC,CASSQGPGLNYGYTF
NA,TRBV6-6,TRBJ1-2,NA,TGTGCCAGCAGTTCAGTTGGGGCGAGGGTTTTCTACACCTTC,CASSSVGARVFYTF
TRBD2,TRBV7-2,TRBJ2-5,NA,TGTGCCAGCAGCTTAGGTGGGGAGGGCCGGCAGACCCAGTACTTC,CASSLGGEGRQTQYF
TRBD1,TRBV28,TRBJ1-5,once,TGTGCCAGCAGTAGTGGACAGGGGGCAGGACAGCCCCAGCATTTT,CASSSGQGAGQPQHF
NA,TRBV7-2,TRBJ2-7,NA,TGTGCCAGCAGCTTAGTAACAGGGTCGTACGAGCAGTACTTC,CASSLVTGSYEQYF
NA,TRBV7-9,TRBJ1-4,NA,TGTGCCAGCAGCTTAGTCCAGGGGAATGAAAAACTGTTTTTT,CASSLVQGNEKLFF
NA,TRBV18,TRBJ1-5,NA,TGTGCCAGCTCACCCGAGGGAGGGTACAATCAGCCCCAGCATTTT,CASSPEGGYNQPQHF
TRBD1,TRBV18,TRBJ2-7,NA,TGTGCCAGCTCACCAACGACAGGGAACGTTATAGAGCAGTACTTC,CASSPTTGNVIEQYF
NA,TRBV5-1,TRBJ2-7,NA,TGCGCCAGCAGCTTGGGACAGATGAAAATCGACTACGAGCAGTACTTC,CASSLGQMKIDYEQYF
NA,TRBV6-5,TRBJ1-5,NA,TGTGCCAGCACAACTAGCAATCAGCCCCAGCATTTT,CASTTSNQPQHF
NA,TRBV7-9,TRBJ1-4,NA,TGTGCCAGCAGCTCGGACAGTGGTAATGAAAAACTGTTTTTT,CASSSDSGNEKLFF
TRBD1,TRBV6-5,TRBJ2-5,few,TGTGCCAGCAGCCGGACAGGGGAAGAGACCCAGTACTTC,CASSRTGEETQYF
TRBD2,TRBV13,TRBJ2-7,NA,TGTGCCAGCAGCTCCAGCGGGAGCTCCTACGAGCAGTACTTC,CASSSSGSSYEQYF
NA,TRBV20-1,TRBJ2-7,NA,TGCAGTGCTACGGGGGTTGGGGAGCAGTACTTC,CSATGVGEQYF
TRBD1,TRBV6-1,TRBJ2-2,once,TGTGCCAGCAGTGAGACCGGGACAGCCAACACCGGGGAGCTGTTTTTT,CASSETGTANTGELFF
NA,TRBV4-3,TRBJ2-3,NA,TGCGCCAGCAGCCAAGAGTGGACAGCTAGCACAGATACGCAGTATTTT,CASSQEWTASTDTQYF
NA,TRBV6-5,TRBJ1-5,few,TGTGCCAGCAGTACGGGGGCAGGAAACCAGCCCCAGCATTTT,CASSTGAGNQPQHF
NA,TRBV5-8,TRBJ2-7,NA,TGTGCCAGCAGGCCCCGGGGCTCCTACGAGCAGTACTTC,CASRPRGSYEQYF
NA,TRBV6-1,TRBJ1-5,NA,TGTGCCAGCAGTGGGCTACAGTATAGCAATCAGCCCCAGCATTTT,CASSGLQYSNQPQHF
NA,TRBV7-9,TRBJ2-1,NA,TGTGCCAGTCATGAGCAGTTCTTC,CASHEQFF
NA,TRBV6-6,TRBJ1-6,NA,TGTGCCAGCAGTCCCGACAGGCTAGGGAATATTTCACCCCTCCACTTT,CASSPDRLGNISPLHF
NA,TRBV4-1,TRBJ2-3,NA,TGCGCCAGCAGCCAAGGAGGGGCAAGGGGAGATACGCAGTATTTT,CASSQGGARGDTQYF
NA,TRBV11-3,TRBJ2-2,NA,TGTGCCAGCAGCTTAGGAATTAATCCGAACACCGGGGAGCTGTTTTTT,CASSLGINPNTGELFF
NA,TRBV2,TRBJ2-5,NA,TGTGCCAGCATCAACAGGGTTCCCCAAGAGACCCAGTACTTC,CASINRVPQETQYF